Listed below are T cell receptor beta chains from one sample, sequenced in a study of T-cell reconstitution after alpha-beta-depleted transplantation in children. MiXCR was run by TCRdb on the PCR reads, yielding one entry per CDR3 protein. The sample holds 200,000 to 250,000 distinct CDR3 sequences; roughly a tenth are singletons and the top ten take under 30%. The starting material was PBMCs, obtained before TCRalphabeta/CD19-depleted stem cell transplant. These receptors came from a child less than two years old with acute myeloid leukemia, due to receive a stem cell transplant. Both conserved end residues are part of each CDR3. D genes are given only for firm matches. Part of the rows lack a size; the others show once, few, many or a class for expanded clones.

D	size	V	J	length	DNA	CDR3
TRBD2	many	TRBV5-1	TRBJ2-1	14	TGCGCCAGCAGCTTGCTAGCGGGAGAAAATGAGCAGTTCTTC	CASSLLAGENEQFF
.	many	TRBV7-9	TRBJ2-5	14	TGTGCCAGCAGCTTAGGAAGGGGCAGGGAGACCCAGTACTTC	CASSLGRGRETQYF
TRBD1	many	TRBV20-1	TRBJ1-2	11	TGCAGTACCGACAGGGAAGGCGGCTACACCTTC	CSTDREGGYTF
.	few	TRBV12-3/TRBV12-4	TRBJ2-6	18	TGTACCTGCAGCCCGAGACGGGGAGTGGCCTCTGGGGCCAACGTCCTGACTTTC	CTCSPRRGVASGANVLTF
TRBD1	many	TRBV5-1	TRBJ1-2	14	TGCGCCAGCAGCACCCGGACAGGCTTCTATGGCTACACCTTC	CASSTRTGFYGYTF
.	few	TRBV18	TRBJ2-1	14	TGTGCCAGCTCACCACCCGGGACCTACAATGAGCAGTTCTTC	CASSPPGTYNEQFF
.	many	TRBV14	TRBJ2-3	16	TGTGCCAGCAGCCAAGATCATTCCGCCCTCACAGATACGCAGTATTTT	CASSQDHSALTDTQYF
.	many	TRBV12-3/TRBV12-4	TRBJ2-6	16	TGTGCCAGCAGTCCCCTAACCAAACCTGGGGCCAACGTCCTGACTTTC	CASSPLTKPGANVLTF
TRBD1	many	TRBV6-2/TRBV6-3	TRBJ2-1	15	TGTGCCAGCAGGGGCGCCGGGACAGGTGGGGATGAGCAGTTCTTC	CASRGAGTGGDEQFF
.	many	TRBV5-1	TRBJ2-1	16	TGCGCCAGCAGCTTGGCTTTTTTGGGCTCCTACAATGAGCAGTTCTTC	CASSLAFLGSYNEQFF
.	.	TRBV9	TRBJ1-1	16	TGTGCCAGCAGCGTAGACGGAATGTACATGAACACTGAAGCTTTCTTT	CASSVDGMYMNTEAFF
.	.	TRBV10-3	TRBJ2-7	16	TGTGCCATCAGTGAGCTTTATGGCGGGGAGAGGGCCGGGCAGTACTTC	CAISELYGGERAGQYF
TRBD2	many	TRBV20-1	TRBJ2-3	15	TGCAGTGCTAGAGGTTTAGCGGGAGCCACAGATACGCAGTATTTT	CSARGLAGATDTQYF
TRBD2	many	TRBV5-1	TRBJ2-3	15	TGCGCCAGCAGCGAGGGACTAGCGGCCACAGATACGCAGTATTTT	CASSEGLAATDTQYF
TRBD2	many	TRBV5-1	TRBJ2-7	18	TGCGCCAGCAGCTTGGTCCCCGGACTAGCGGGAGTAACCTACGAGCAGTACTTC	CASSLVPGLAGVTYEQYF
TRBD2	many	TRBV20-1	TRBJ2-7	14	TGCAGTGCTAGAGATGGGACTAGCGGGAGCGAGCAGTACTTC	CSARDGTSGSEQYF
TRBD2	many	TRBV27	TRBJ2-1	15	TGTGCCAGCAGATCCGGGACTAGCTCCTACAATGAGCAGTTCTTC	CASRSGTSSYNEQFF
.	many	TRBV5-1	TRBJ2-6	14	TGCGCCAGCGGCTTGGGGACCGGGGCCAACGTCCTGACTTTC	CASGLGTGANVLTF
.	many	TRBV5-1	TRBJ1-6	14	TGCGCCAGCAGCTTGGCGGACGCTTATTCACCCCTCCACTTT	CASSLADAYSPLHF
TRBD2	few	TRBV4-2	TRBJ2-3	14	TGTGCCAGCAGCCAAGCCGGGAGGACAGATACGCAGTATTTT	CASSQAGRTDTQYF
TRBD2	few	TRBV7-2	TRBJ2-2	17	TGTGCCAGCAGCTTAGTGGGAGGGGTATCGAACACCGGGGAGCTGTTTTTT	CASSLVGGVSNTGELFF
.	many	TRBV3-1	TRBJ2-4	13	TGTGCCAGCAGCCCGTCAGTATGGAACATTCAGTACTTC	CASSPSVWNIQYF
.	.	TRBV30	TRBJ2-5	11	TGTGCCTGGGCCGCTGAAGAGACCCAGTACTTC	CAWAAEETQYF
.	many	TRBV18	TRBJ1-4	15	TGTGCCAGCTCGCAGACGGGGTATGAGGATGAAAAACTGTTTTTT	CASSQTGYEDEKLFF
TRBD2	few	TRBV4-2	TRBJ2-7	16	TGTGCCAGCAGCCAAGATCGGGGGACTAGAATCTACGAGCAGTACTTC	CASSQDRGTRIYEQYF
TRBD1	many	TRBV4-2	TRBJ2-2	17	TGTGCCAGCAGCCAAGGTTCTTTGGGACAGGGTCCCGGGGAGCTGTTTTTT	CASSQGSLGQGPGELFF
.	many	TRBV5-1	TRBJ2-2	15	TGCGCCAGCAGCCGTGCCGAGGCTCTCGCCGGGGAGCTGTTTTTT	CASSRAEALAGELFF
.	many	TRBV18	TRBJ2-1	12	TGTGCCAGCTCACCCCGCGGTACCGAGCAGTTCTTC	CASSPRGTEQFF
TRBD1	.	TRBV6-2/TRBV6-3	TRBJ2-1	15	TGTGCCAGCACTTCCGATAGGGGGCGTGTGAATGAGCAGTTCTTC	CASTSDRGRVNEQFF
.	few	TRBV19	TRBJ1-1	11	TGTGCCAGTAGTATAGTGGCCCAAGCTTTCTTT	CASSIVAQAFF
.	.	TRBV21-1	TRBJ2-7	13	TGTGCCAGCAGCGGACAGGGGGTGGGCGAGCAGTACTTC	CASSGQGVGEQYF
.	many	TRBV20-1	TRBJ2-7	11	TGCAGTGCTAGAGACGGTTACGAGCAGTACTTC	CSARDGYEQYF
TRBD1	many	TRBV12-3/TRBV12-4	TRBJ2-7	16	TGTGCCAGCAGGCCGAACCCGGGACAGGGCCCCTACGAGCAGTACTTC	CASRPNPGQGPYEQYF
.	.	TRBV10-3	TRBJ2-2	17	TGTGCCATCAGTGAGTCTCGGGGCCCAACGAACACCGGGGAGCTGTTTTTT	CAISESRGPTNTGELFF
TRBD1	.	TRBV28	TRBJ2-1	17	TGTGCCAGCACCCAGCTGGGACAGGTGGGATTAAGCGATGAGCAGTTCTTC	CASTQLGQVGLSDEQFF
TRBD2	many	TRBV7-3	TRBJ2-2	14	TGTGCCAGCAGCCCGGGACTAGACACCGGGGAGCTGTTTTTT	CASSPGLDTGELFF
.	many	TRBV2	TRBJ2-7	13	TGTGCCAGCACTAAGCGATCTTCCTACGAGCAGTACTTC	CASTKRSSYEQYF
.	many	TRBV20-1	TRBJ2-7	12	TGCAGTGCTAGAGGCAAGACCTACGAGCAGTACTTC	CSARGKTYEQYF
.	many	TRBV7-2	TRBJ1-1	14	TGTGCCAGCAGCTTTGCAGGGATGGGCACTGAAGCTTTCTTT	CASSFAGMGTEAFF
.	many	TRBV11-3	TRBJ2-2	14	TGTGCCAGCAGCTTAGATAGTGACACCGGGGAGCTGTTTTTT	CASSLDSDTGELFF
.	.	TRBV6-2/TRBV6-3	TRBJ1-5	16	TGTGCCAGGATCCCCAGACAGCGACTAAGCGGTCAGCCCCAGCATTTT	CARIPRQRLSGQPQHF
.	many	TRBV20-1	TRBJ1-3	17	TGCAGTGCTAGATCCCATGGCAGGACCTACTCTGGAAACACCATATATTTT	CSARSHGRTYSGNTIYF
TRBD2	many	TRBV20-1	TRBJ2-3	15	TGCAGTGCCCTCGGACTAGCGGGAGACCCAGATACGCAGTATTTT	CSALGLAGDPDTQYF
.	.	TRBV11-2	TRBJ1-1	15	TGTGCCAGCAGCTTAGTGACGGCAGTACACACTGAAGCTTTCTTT	CASSLVTAVHTEAFF
.	many	TRBV7-2	TRBJ2-3	15	TGTGCCAGCAGCCCCCGGGCCACTAGCACAGATACGCAGTATTTT	CASSPRATSTDTQYF
TRBD1	many	TRBV6-6	TRBJ2-7	14	TGTGCCAGCAGGGGGACAGGGAGCTCCTACGAGCAGTACTTC	CASRGTGSSYEQYF
.	many	TRBV7-9	TRBJ2-3	14	TGTGCCAGCAGCTTAACCCTAGCAGCAGATACGCAGTATTTT	CASSLTLAADTQYF
TRBD1	.	TRBV7-9	TRBJ1-6	13	TGTGCCAGCAGCCCGGGACAGAATTCACCCCTCCACTTT	CASSPGQNSPLHF
.	few	TRBV20-1	TRBJ2-2	13	TGCAGTGCTAGTAGCGAGAACACCGGGGAGCTGTTTTTT	CSASSENTGELFF
.	many	TRBV6-6	TRBJ2-3	13	TGTGCCAGCAGCTCTACGGGGGTAGATACGCAGTATTTT	CASSSTGVDTQYF
.	many	TRBV20-1	TRBJ1-2	12	TGCAGTGCTAGGGGAGGAAGCTATGGCTACACCTTC	CSARGGSYGYTF